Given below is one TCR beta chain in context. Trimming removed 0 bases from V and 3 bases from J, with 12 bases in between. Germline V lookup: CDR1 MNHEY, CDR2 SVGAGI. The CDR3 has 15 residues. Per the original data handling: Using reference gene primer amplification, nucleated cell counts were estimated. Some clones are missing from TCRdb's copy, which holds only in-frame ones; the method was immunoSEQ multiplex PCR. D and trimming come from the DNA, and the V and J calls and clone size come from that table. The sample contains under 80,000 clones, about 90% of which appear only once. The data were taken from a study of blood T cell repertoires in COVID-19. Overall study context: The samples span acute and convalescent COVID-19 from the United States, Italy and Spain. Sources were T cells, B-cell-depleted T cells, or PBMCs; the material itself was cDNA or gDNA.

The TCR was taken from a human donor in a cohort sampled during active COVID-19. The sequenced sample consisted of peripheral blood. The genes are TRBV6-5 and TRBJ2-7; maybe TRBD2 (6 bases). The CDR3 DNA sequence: TGTGCCAGCAGTTACTCAGGCGGGGCCAACTACGAGCAGTACTTC. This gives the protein CASSYSGGANYEQYF.